The clone carrying this T cell receptor (beta chain) was detected a few times. The antigen is unknown. This specimen belongs to a study of T-cell memory formation after mild COVID-19. After removal of 10 bases from V and 4 bases from J, the junction contained 9 bases not matched to a gene. The CDR3 covers 14 residues. Per germline, CDR1 MNHEY and CDR2 SVGEGT. Each CDR3 protein gets one entry after TCRdb re-called the 5' RACE reads with MiXCR. This sample has 350,000 or so distinct CDR3 sequences; around 13% occur once, and the top ten carry roughly 23%. Study results and caveats: Confirmation was lacking for SARS-CoV-2 specificity of second-wave clones that peaked on day 37. The appearance of some responding clones in pre-infection memory suggested that cross-reactive memory joined.

This TCR came from a man between 18 and 29 years old who had mild COVID-19 (a few samples of this study predate the infection). Cell type and time point are not known. The rearrangement links TRBV6-2 or TRBV6-3 to TRBJ1-4, with 7 bases identical to TRBD1. Sequencing input: PBMCs or a T cell subset sorted from them (not recorded which). The CDR3 bases are TGTGCCATCGTACAGGGGTCTGGTAATGAAAAACTGTTTTTT. It specifies CAIVQGSGNEKLFF.